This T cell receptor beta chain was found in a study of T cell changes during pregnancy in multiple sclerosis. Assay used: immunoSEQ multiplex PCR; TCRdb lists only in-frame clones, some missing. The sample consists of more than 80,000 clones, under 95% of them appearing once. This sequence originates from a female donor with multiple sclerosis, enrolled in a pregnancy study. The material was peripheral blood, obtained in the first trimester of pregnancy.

Written as DNA, the CDR3 is TGTGCCAGCGGTAGGAGGGGGGGAAGCAGAACCTACAATGAGCAGTTCTTC. Amino acid sequence: CASGRRGGSRTYNEQFF. V and J are TRBV27 and TRBJ2-1, with a tentative D call TRBD2 (7 bases). The CDR3 contains 17 residues. Deletions cut 8 bases from V and 2 bases from J, with 22 bases between. In germline, CDR1 is MNHEY, CDR2 SMNVEV (reference sequence).